A selection of T cell receptor beta chains follows, all from one sample in a study of shared clonotypes between healthy human individuals. The assay was immunoSEQ multiplex PCR, and TCRdb's table has in-frame clones only and misses some. The sample gives about 490,000 clones, about 79% of which show up once; around 13% is in the top ten. Sequences were obtained from PBMCs. The origin of the receptors is a middle-aged woman in good health. Some clones in this sample may be carry-over from other donors' samples. CDR3s include the opening cysteine and the closing phenylalanine or tryptophan. The order of the fields is V gene, clone size, J gene, D gene, CDR3 DNA, CDR3 protein. A D gene is named only where the DNA matches it firmly. Clone size is shown for a subset of rows, as once, few, many or a class of expanded clone.

TRBV4-1	-	TRBJ2-7	TRBD2	TGCGCCAGCAGCCAGGGCGCTACTAGCGGGCGTCCCTACGAGCAGTACTTC	CASSQGATSGRPYEQYF
TRBV18	-	TRBJ2-1	TRBD1	TGTGCCAGCTCACGACAGGGGTTTGGCAATGAGCAGTTCTTC	CASSRQGFGNEQFF
TRBV5-1	-	TRBJ1-2	TRBD1	TGCGCCAGCAGCTTGGGTCGGCCCGGGGGACAGGGTAACCCCTATGGCTACACCTTC	CASSLGRPGGQGNPYGYTF
TRBV28	few	TRBJ1-1	TRBD1	TGTGCCAGCAGTCCAGGGGGCGGCGGTAACGCTGAAGCTTTCTTT	CASSPGGGGNAEAFF
TRBV23-1	-	TRBJ2-7	-	TGCGCCAGCAGACAGACCAGCTACGAGCAGTACTTC	CASRQTSYEQYF
TRBV10-3	-	TRBJ2-7	-	TGTGCCATCAGTGCGGCAGGGGCGATAACCTACGAGCAGTACTTC	CAISAAGAITYEQYF
TRBV7-2	-	TRBJ2-5	TRBD2	TGTGCCAGCAACCAAGCGGGAGGGCCGGAGGAGACCCAGTACTTC	CASNQAGGPEETQYF
TRBV28	-	TRBJ1-5	-	TGTGCCAGCAGACTGCGTGTGGTTGGTCAGCCCCAGCATTTT	CASRLRVVGQPQHF
TRBV6-1	few	TRBJ2-1	-	TGTGCCAGCAGGACTAGTGTGGTTCCTGAGCAGTTCTTC	CASRTSVVPEQFF
TRBV9	-	TRBJ2-5	TRBD2	TGTGCCAGCAGCCCTCACGCCGGGACTAGCGTAGAGACCCAGTACTTC	CASSPHAGTSVETQYF
TRBV14	-	TRBJ1-1	-	TGTGCCAGCAGCCAAGATTCTCTAAGGTGGGGGAACACTGAAGCTTTCTTT	CASSQDSLRWGNTEAFF
TRBV10-3	many	TRBJ2-2	TRBD2	TGTGCCATCAGCGCCCTAGCGGGAAAGAACACCGGGGAGCTGTTTTTT	CAISALAGKNTGELFF
TRBV28	-	TRBJ2-7	TRBD1	TGTGCCAGCAGTACACCGGGACAGGGGAGGGCAGAGCAGTACTTC	CASSTPGQGRAEQYF
TRBV29-1	-	TRBJ1-1	-	TGCAGCGCCCGTGGGGGGCCCGGCACTGAAGCTTTCTTT	CSARGGPGTEAFF
TRBV11-2	-	TRBJ2-1	TRBD1	TGTGCCAGCAGTTCGGGACAGCCCTCCTACAATGAGCAGTTCTTC	CASSSGQPSYNEQFF
TRBV7-6	once	TRBJ2-6	-	TGTGCCAGCAGCTTAGTCCCGCGAAGGGGGGCCAACGTCCTGACTTTC	CASSLVPRRGANVLTF
TRBV5-1	-	TRBJ2-1	-	TGCGCCAGCAGCTTGACAGACAATGAGCAGTTCTTC	CASSLTDNEQFF
TRBV7-9	-	TRBJ1-4	-	TGTGCCAGCAGCTTAGTGGGCAGGGGCGATGAAAAACTGTTTTTT	CASSLVGRGDEKLFF
TRBV21-1	-	TRBJ1-3	-	TGTGCCAGCAGCACTGTCCTTTCTGGAAACACCATATATTTT	CASSTVLSGNTIYF
TRBV18	-	TRBJ2-2	-	TGTGCCAGCTCACCGAGGAAAGCGTCGAACACCGGGGAGCTGTTTTTT	CASSPRKASNTGELFF
TRBV5-4	-	TRBJ2-7	-	TGTGCCAGCAGCTTACCGGGACCAAGATACGAGCAGTACTTC	CASSLPGPRYEQYF
TRBV28	-	TRBJ2-2	-	TGTGCCAGCAGTTCGCCGGACAGCTCGAACACCGGGGAGCTGTTTTTT	CASSSPDSSNTGELFF
TRBV11-2	-	TRBJ2-3	-	TGTGCCAGCAGCTTAAGTGCTACCCCAACGCAGTATTTT	CASSLSATPTQYF
TRBV7-8	-	TRBJ2-7	-	TGTGCCAGCAGCTTAGCGAAGCGGTCCCACTACGAGCAGTACTTC	CASSLAKRSHYEQYF
TRBV6-5	few	TRBJ1-2	-	TGTGCCAGCAGGCGGGGGGCCGACTATGGCTACACCTTC	CASRRGADYGYTF
TRBV6-1	-	TRBJ2-4	-	TGTGCCAGCAGCGGTAGCGTAGACGCCAAAAACATTCAGTACTTC	CASSGSVDAKNIQYF
TRBV2	few	TRBJ2-7	-	TGTGCCAGCAGTTGGGACCCCCCGGGGGAGCAGTACTTC	CASSWDPPGEQYF
TRBV28	once	TRBJ1-1	TRBD1	TGTGCCAGCAGTTTACCGCGGGGACAGGGTGGGAACACTGAAGCTTTCTTT	CASSLPRGQGGNTEAFF
TRBV7-2	-	TRBJ2-2	-	TGTGCCAGCAGCTTAGTCGCACATTTGGACACCGGGGAGCTGTTTTTT	CASSLVAHLDTGELFF